This passage covers 4 T cell receptor beta chains from one sample sequenced in a study of blood T cell repertoires in COVID-19. Libraries were prepared by immunoSEQ multiplex PCR; TCRdb keeps only in-frame clonotypes and omits some of them. The table includes roughly 100,000 clones, roughly 90% detected once. The specimen was peripheral blood. Receptors were obtained from a human donor in a cohort sampled during active COVID-19.

The genes are TRBV25-1 and TRBJ2-2; TRBD1 aligns across 9 bases. The CDR3 length is 13 residues. Germline V gene sequence: CDR1 MGHDK, CDR2 SYGVNS. V lost 7 bases, J lost 6 bases, and 3 bases stayed unmatched. This chain's CDR3 is CASTTGGSGELFF. The DNA of the CDR3 is TGTGCCAGCACCACAGGGGGCTCCGGGGAGCTGTTTTTT. Looking up the rest from reference TRBV25-1 and TRBJ2-2 gives the full variable domain: EADIYQTPRYLVIGTGKKITLECSQTMGHDKMYWYQQDPGMELHLIHYSYGVNSTEKGDLSSESTVSRIRTEHFPLTLESARPSHTSQYLCASTTGGSGELFFGEGSRLTVL.

The chain links TRBV27 to TRBJ1-5, with 8 bases fitting TRBD1. In germline, CDR1 is MNHEY, CDR2 SMNVEV (reference sequence). V lost 6 bases and J lost 2; bases outside the gene matches: 12. CDR3 length equals 17 residues. The CDR3 DNA is TGTGCCAGCAGGGAGAGGACAGGGCCTTCGGGCAATCAGCCCCAGCATTTT. Amino acids: CASRERTGPSGNQPQHF.

This chain joins TRBV29-1 and TRBJ1-2, with TRBD1 identical over 10 bases. The germline V gene has CDR1 SQVTM and CDR2 ANQGSEA. V lost 4 bases and J lost 7; bases outside the gene matches: 6. CDR3 length equals 13 residues. CDR3 sequence reads: CSVVGTGEVGYTF. The CDR3, as DNA: TGCAGCGTTGTGGGGACAGGGGAGGTTGGCTACACCTTC.

The chain carries TRBV28 and TRBJ1-2, with a tentative D call TRBD1 (5 bases). The germline V gene has CDR1 MDHEN and CDR2 SYDVKM. There are 13 residues in the CDR3. The V end was cut by 3 bases, the J end by 14 bases, with 19 bases between. The CDR3 bases are TGTGCCAGCAGTTTTCCCGGGAGGTCAGGGAGTACCTTC. Translated: CASSFPGRSGSTF.